This T cell receptor beta chain was profiled in a study of T cell changes during pregnancy in multiple sclerosis. The V end lost 3 bases, the J end lost 9 bases, and 19 bases lay between the germline ends. This CDR3 contains 15 residues. Looked up from germline, CDR1 is MNHNS and CDR2 is SASEGT. Profiling relied on immunoSEQ multiplex PCR, and the TCRdb table lists in-frame clones only, not all of them. The sample contains roughly 43,000 clones, 70% to 90% of which appear only once. This sequence was found in a female donor with multiple sclerosis, enrolled in a pregnancy study. The chain employs TRBV6-1 and TRBJ2-3, with D maybe TRBD2 (6 bases). The source material was CD4+ T cells from peripheral blood mononuclear cells, sampled after pregnancy. CDR3 nucleotides: TGTGCCAGCAGTGACCTAAATCCGGGAGTGTACACGCAGTATTTT. Translation: CASSDLNPGVYTQYF.